What follows are 26 T cell receptor beta chains derived from one specimen sequenced in a study of T cell repertoires in cytomegalovirus infection. Each CDR3 protein gets one entry after TCRdb re-called the reads with MiXCR. The sample has 180,000 or so distinct CDR3 sequences, about 17% seen once. Sequencing was done on a sample of CD8+ T cells from PBMCs. The receptors come from a human donor in good health (CMV status not recorded). Some clones in this sample may be carry-over from other donors' samples.

This sequence joins TRBV11-2 and TRBJ2-7, with D unclear. Germline V CDR1 and CDR2: SGHAT, FQNNGV. V lost 1 base to trimming and J lost 1 base, with 14 bases between them. This CDR3 has 16 residues. The CDR3 DNA is TGTGCCAGCAGCTTAGGGGCGTCTGTCCCGTCCTACGAGCAGTACTTC. This gives the protein CASSLGASVPSYEQYF.

With respect to this clonotype: One junction end disagrees with the germline gene, perhaps due to a read error. The rearrangement uses TRBV11-2 and TRBJ2-3; TRBD2 matches at 8 bases. Looked up from germline, CDR1 is SGHAT and CDR2 is FQNNGV. The CDR3 length is 14 residues. Here the CDR3 reads CASSRSGVIDTQYF. The CDR3 region has the DNA TGTGCCAGCAGCCGTAGCGGGGTCATAGATACGCAATATTTT.

This clonotype was seen a few times. The rearrangement links TRBV3-1 to TRBJ1-6; D possibly corresponds to TRBD1 (6 bases). V was shortened by 1 base and J by 4 bases, with 8 bases between the two germline ends. There are 15 residues in the CDR3. Per germline, CDR1 LGHDT and CDR2 YNNKEL (reference sequence). The CDR3 DNA reads as TGTGCCAGCAGCCAAGGCGGACAGTATAATTCACCCCTCCACTTT. Its translation is CASSQGGQYNSPLHF. Filled out from reference TRBV3-1 and TRBJ1-6, the complete variable domain reads DTAVSQTPKYLVTQMGNDKSIKCEQNLGHDTMYWYKQDSKKFLKIMFSYNNKELIINETVPNRFSPKSPDKAHLNLHINSLELGDSAVYFCASSQGGQYNSPLHFGNGTRLTVT.

The rearrangement uses TRBV6-6 and TRBJ1-5, with D possibly TRBD1 on 6 matching bases. The CDR3 covers 12 residues. Per the germline V gene, CDR1 is MNHNY and CDR2 is SVGAGI (reference sequence). Between the trimmed V and J ends, which lost 10 bases and 3 bases, there was a span of 10 bases. The CDR3 sequence is CATGEFNQPQHF. The CDR3 DNA is TGTGCCACAGGGGAATTCAATCAGCCCCAGCATTTT.

This clonotype was picked up a small number of times. The chain is built from TRBV24-1 and TRBJ2-1; 9 bases line up with TRBD2. Unmatched junction bases numbered 7, after V lost 2 bases and J lost 6 bases. CDR1 KGHDR and CDR2 SFDVKD come from the germline V gene. The CDR3 contains 16 residues. The CDR3 sequence is CATSDSAGGLINEQFF. The CDR3 DNA sequence: TGTGCCACCAGTGATTCTGCGGGGGGGCTTATCAATGAGCAGTTCTTC.

The rearrangement joins TRBV29-1 to TRBJ2-7; D uncertain. This CDR3 is built from 11 residues. V dropped 0 bases and J dropped 7 bases, with 7 bases sitting between them. Germline values: CDR1 SQVTM, CDR2 ANQGSEA. CDR3 region: CSVEEGREQYF. The CDR3 nucleotides read TGCAGCGTTGAAGAGGGAAGGGAGCAGTACTTC.

This clonotype was seen only a few times. The chain links TRBV20-1 to TRBJ1-1; possibly TRBD1 for D (6 bases). The CDR3 totals 17 residues. The germline V gene has CDR1 DFQATT and CDR2 SNEGSKA (reference sequence). V was shortened by 5 bases and J by 0 bases, with 22 bases between the two germline ends. CDR3 sequence: CSASYRADYPMNTEAFF. The CDR3 DNA follows: TGCAGTGCTTCCTACAGGGCTGATTACCCCATGAACACTGAAGCTTTCTTT.

This clonotype has only a few counts. The chain is built from TRBV15 and TRBJ1-1; the D gene is possibly TRBD1 (5 bases). The germline CDR1 and CDR2 sequences are LNHNV and YYDKDF (reference sequence). The CDR3 is 15 amino acids. Deletions cut 5 bases from V and 1 base from J, with 14 bases between. This CDR3 reads CATSGGRQWNTEAFF. The CDR3 nucleotides read TGTGCCACCAGCGGAGGTAGACAGTGGAACACTGAAGCTTTCTTT.

This clonotype was picked up a small number of times. The V gene is TRBV7-2, the J gene TRBJ1-5; TRBD1 is a possible D gene (5 bases). The germline V and J ends were trimmed by 4 bases and 2 bases, with 21 bases remaining between them. Germline-derived CDR1 and CDR2 are SGHTA and FQGNSA. The CDR3 consists of 18 residues. In DNA, the CDR3 is TGTGCCAGCAGCTCCTACGAGGGGAATTTCCAGGGCAATCAGCCCCAGCATTTT. Its protein is CASSSYEGNFQGNQPQHF.

In this sample, this clonotype turned up a few times. The chain combines TRBV7-3 with TRBJ2-7; unclear D gene. V lost 4 bases to trimming and J lost 3 bases, with 10 bases between them. Germline-derived CDR1 and CDR2 are SGHTA and FQGTGA. This CDR3 contains 13 residues. In DNA form, the CDR3 reads TGTGCCAGCAGCTCTGATGGTGGCTACGAGCAGTACTTC. Protein sequence: CASSSDGGYEQYF.

This clonotype was found a few times. The chain couples TRBV7-2 to TRBJ2-1, with 8 bases that match TRBD2. This CDR3 contains 16 residues. J gave up 4 bases and V 5 bases, and 10 bases lay outside the gene matches. In germline, CDR1 is SGHTA, CDR2 FQGNSA. CDR3 region: CASSPPGTRVYNEQFF. CDR3 nucleotides: TGTGCCAGCAGCCCCCCCGGGACTAGGGTTTACAATGAGCAGTTCTTC. Together with reference TRBV7-2 and TRBJ2-1, the CDR3 gives the full variable domain: GAGVSQSPSNKVTEKGKDVELRCDPISGHTALYWYRQSLGQGLEFLIYFQGNSAPDKSGLPSDRFSAERTGGSVSTLTIQRTQQEDSAVYLCASSPPGTRVYNEQFFGPGTRLTVL.

This clonotype has only a few counts. The rearrangement joins TRBV7-9 to TRBJ2-6; 10 positions match TRBD1. Germline V CDR1 and CDR2: SEHNR, FQNEAQ (reference sequence). V was clipped by 3 bases and J by 7 bases; unmatched bases: 12. The CDR3 runs to 18 residues. For the CDR3, the DNA is TGTGCCAGCAGCTTCGAACGACAGGGGGCCCTCTCTGCCAACGTCCTGACTTTC. Translated: CASSFERQGALSANVLTF.

This clonotype has more than one count but fewer than ten. V gene TRBV7-2 combines with J gene TRBJ2-1; tentative D call: TRBD1 (6 bases). Per the germline V gene, CDR1 is SGHTA and CDR2 is FQGNSA. The CDR3 consists of 12 residues. The V end was cut by 4 bases, the J end by 8 bases, with 9 bases between. The CDR3 protein is CASSSTGYEQFF. The CDR3 bases are TGTGCCAGCAGCTCCACAGGGTATGAGCAGTTCTTC.

The V call is TRBV12-3 or TRBV12-4, the J call TRBJ1-3; D gene ambiguous. This CDR3 contains 14 residues. The V and J ends lost 2 bases and 4 bases respectively, with 9 bases between them. Here the CDR3 reads CASSLNLGGNTIYF. In DNA, the CDR3 is TGTGCCAGCAGTTTAAATTTAGGCGGAAACACCATATATTTT.

This clonotype was found a few times. The chain carries TRBV12-3 or TRBV12-4 and TRBJ2-7; D is possibly TRBD1 (6 bases). Trimming stripped 4 bases from V and 4 bases from J, with 11 bases between. CDR3 length equals 13 residues. In DNA form, the CDR3 reads TGTGCCAGCAGTTCGGCAGGGGTTTACGAGCAGTACTTC. This sequence encodes CASSSAGVYEQYF.

The rearrangement links TRBV7-9 to TRBJ2-2; D gene unclear. The germline V gene has CDR1 SEHNR and CDR2 FQNEAQ (reference sequence). Trimming removed 2 bases from V and 2 bases from J, with 15 bases in between. There are 17 residues in the CDR3. CDR3 protein: CASSLKRAAVNTGELFF. CDR3 coding DNA: TGTGCCAGCAGCTTAAAACGCGCGGCAGTCAACACCGGGGAGCTGTTTTTT. Using reference TRBV7-9 and TRBJ2-2 for the parts outside the CDR3, the full variable domain is DTGVSQNPRHKITKRGQNVTFRCDPISEHNRLYWYRQTLGQGPEFLTYFQNEAQLEKSRLLSDRFSAERPKGSFSTLEIQRTEQGDSAMYLCASSLKRAAVNTGELFFGEGSRLTVL.

This clonotype has more than one count but fewer than ten. The rearrangement uses TRBV7-9 and TRBJ2-5, with 10 nucleotides matching TRBD1. Germline CDR1 and CDR2: SEHNR and FQNEAQ (reference sequence). V shed 6 bases, J shed 6 bases, and the junction held 7 bases outside the gene matches. This CDR3 contains 14 residues. The CDR3: CASSSGTGAKTQYF. The CDR3 DNA sequence: TGTGCCAGCAGTTCCGGGACAGGGGCTAAGACCCAGTACTTC.

V gene TRBV7-2 combines with J gene TRBJ1-3; no clear D gene. This CDR3 has 14 amino acids. V lost 2 bases and J lost 2, with 7 bases in between. The germline CDR1 and CDR2 sequences are SGHTA and FQGNSA. The DNA of the CDR3 is TGTGCCAGCAGCTTAACGAGGCCTGGAAACACCATATATTTT. This translates into CASSLTRPGNTIYF.

The chain has TRBV7-2 and TRBJ2-7, with D perhaps assigned TRBD1 or TRBD2 (5 bases each). The germline gives CDR1 SGHTA, CDR2 FQGNSA. The V gene lost 5 bases and the J gene lost 4 bases, with 18 bases spanning the gap. The CDR3 runs to 15 residues. The CDR3: CASSDNPGTGYEQYF. CDR3 DNA sequence: TGTGCCAGCAGCGACAATCCAGGGACCGGGTACGAGCAGTACTTC.

In DNA form, the CDR3 reads TGTGCCAGCAGTTATGCTAACTCCTACAATGAGCAGTTCTTC. Its translation is CASSYANSYNEQFF. The rearrangement uses TRBV6-2 or TRBV6-3 and TRBJ2-1; D uncertain. CDR1 and CDR2 (germline): MNHEY, SVGEGT. This CDR3 is 14 amino acids long. Trimming left V 3 bases short and J 0 bases short, with 6 bases between.

This clonotype appeared a few times. The CDR3, as DNA: TGTGCCAGCAGCGTAGAAGGGGGCCCAAGCACAGATACGCAGTATTTT. It yields the protein CASSVEGGPSTDTQYF. This rearrangement joins TRBV9 to TRBJ2-3; 7 nucleotides match TRBD1. Germline V gene lookup returns CDR1 SGDLS and CDR2 YYNGEE. CDR3 length: 16 residues. After removal of 0 bases from V and 0 bases from J, the junction contained 4 bases not matched to a gene. The full variable domain, completed using reference TRBV9 and TRBJ2-3, is DSGVTQTPKHLITATGQRVTLRCSPRSGDLSVYWYQQSLDQGLQFLIQYYNGEERAKGNILERFSAQQFPDLHSELNLSSLELGDSALYFCASSVEGGPSTDTQYFGPGTRLTVL.

This clonotype was observed a handful of times. The gene calls are TRBV29-1 and TRBJ1-2; 7 bases align to TRBD1. Unmatched junction bases numbered 7, after V lost 1 base and J lost 5 bases. CDR3 length: 14 residues. The V gene's germline CDR1 is SQVTM and CDR2 ANQGSEA. The CDR3 loop reads CSVEGPLQGYGYTF. CDR3 DNA: TGCAGCGTTGAAGGCCCTTTACAGGGGTATGGCTACACCTTC.

V and J are TRBV4-1 and TRBJ2-5, with a tentative D call TRBD2 (6 bases). The CDR3 consists of 14 residues. Germline V gene data show CDR1 as MGHRA and CDR2 as YSYEKL. Trimming left V 3 bases short and J 4 bases short, with 12 bases between. The CDR3 DNA is TGCGCCAGCAGCCAGCGCGGGGAACTAGAGACCCAGTACTTC. Protein: CASSQRGELETQYF.

The rearrangement joins TRBV6-2 or TRBV6-3 to TRBJ1-2; possibly TRBD1 for D (5 bases). The CDR3 runs 13 residues. V gave up 2 bases and J gave up 7 bases, with 11 bases separating them. Germline V CDR1 and CDR2: MNHEY, SVGEGT. CDR3 sequence (DNA): TGTGCCAGCAGTTACGTACAGGCCGGTGGCTACACCTTC. It is translated as CASSYVQAGGYTF.

The chain joins TRBV14 to TRBJ2-6, with 10 bases aligning to TRBD1. V shed 0 bases, J shed 1 base, and the junction held 12 bases outside the gene matches. Germline CDR1 and CDR2: SGHDN and FVKESK. The CDR3 loop spans 21 amino acids. CDR3 residues: CASSQDFTGTGVFSGANVLTF. The CDR3 DNA reads TGTGCCAGCAGCCAAGATTTTACCGGGACAGGGGTGTTTTCTGGGGCCAACGTCCTGACTTTC.

This clonotype was counted many times. The chain carries TRBV7-8 and TRBJ2-1; TRBD2 aligns across 8 bases. J gave up 6 bases and V 2 bases, and 9 bases lay outside the gene matches. CDR1 and CDR2 (germline): SGHVS, FQNEAQ. The CDR3 loop spans 16 amino acids. The CDR3 protein is CASSLIGGAVSNEQFF. Written as DNA, the CDR3 is TGTGCCAGCAGCTTAATCGGGGGGGCCGTCAGCAATGAGCAGTTCTTC. Using reference TRBV7-8 and TRBJ2-1 for the parts outside the CDR3, the full variable domain is GAGVSQSPRYKVAKRGQDVALRCDPISGHVSLFWYQQALGQGPEFLTYFQNEAQLDKSGLPSDRFFAERPEGSVSTLKIQRTQQEDSAVYLCASSLIGGAVSNEQFFGPGTRLTVL.